The clone carrying this T cell receptor beta chain was observed a single time. Its specificity is not known. The trim removed 6 bases at V and 5 bases at J, leaving 2 bases unmatched. Germline values: CDR1 LNHDA, CDR2 SQIVND (reference sequence). This CDR3 region has 12 residues. Profiling relied on immunoSEQ multiplex PCR, and the TCRdb table lists in-frame clones only, not all of them. The profile shows over 120,000 clones, nearly 90% of them singletons. This specimen comes from a study of cytomegalovirus exposure and HLA in healthy donors. Overall study findings and caveats: The TCR clusters that emerged in the first cohort tended, a later analysis found, to co-occur in the roughly 120 validation repertoires. Cytomegalovirus association was assigned to 170 or so TCR beta chains.

Sequencing was carried out using PBMCs. The chain joins TRBV19 to TRBJ2-3; TRBD1 agrees at 7 bases. The clonotype was recovered from a woman between 18 and 30 years old in good health and CMV-seropositive. The CDR3 loop is CASSDRVDTQYF. CDR3 nucleotide sequence: TGTGCCAGTAGCGACAGGGTAGATACGCAGTATTTT. The full variable domain, completed using reference TRBV19 and TRBJ2-3, is DGGITQSPKYLFRKEGQNVTLSCEQNLNHDAMYWYRQDPGQGLRLIYYSQIVNDFQKGDIAEGYSVSREKKESFPLTVTSAQKNPTAFYLCASSDRVDTQYFGPGTRLTVL.